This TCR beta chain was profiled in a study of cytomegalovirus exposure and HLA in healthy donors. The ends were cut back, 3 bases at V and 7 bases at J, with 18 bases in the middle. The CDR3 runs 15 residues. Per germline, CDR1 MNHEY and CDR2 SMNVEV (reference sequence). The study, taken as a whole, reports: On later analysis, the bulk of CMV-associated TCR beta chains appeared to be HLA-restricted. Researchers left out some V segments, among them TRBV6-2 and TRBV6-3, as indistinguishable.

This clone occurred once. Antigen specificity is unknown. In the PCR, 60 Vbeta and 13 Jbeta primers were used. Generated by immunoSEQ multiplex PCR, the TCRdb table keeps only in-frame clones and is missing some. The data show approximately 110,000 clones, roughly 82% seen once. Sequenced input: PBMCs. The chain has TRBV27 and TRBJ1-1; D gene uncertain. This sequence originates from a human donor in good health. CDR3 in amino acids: CASSFIGPRGGEAFF. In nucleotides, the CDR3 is TGTGCCAGCAGTTTCATCGGGCCCCGGGGAGGTGAAGCTTTCTTT.